This entry is about one T cell receptor (beta chain). The sample comes from a study of CD8 T cells in Susac syndrome. Reverse transcription of about 0.5 to 1 ug RNA was performed with random hexamers. The amplification used immunoSEQ multiplex PCR on TCR beta CDR3; it spanned 54 Vbeta and 13 Jbeta. Via MiXCR, TCRdb re-called the immunoSEQ multiplex PCR reads, giving one row per CDR3 protein. The table includes around 130,000 distinct CDR3 sequences, around 91% detected once. Peripheral blood CD8+ and CD4+ T cells were profiled by TCR beta sequencing. Deletions cut 4 bases from V and 4 bases from J, with 10 bases between. The germline gives CDR1 LNHNV, CDR2 YYDKDF (reference sequence). The CDR3 loop spans 13 amino acids.

Sequences were obtained from CD8+ T cells from PBMCs. This sequence was found in a human donor with multiple sclerosis. The chain employs TRBV15 and TRBJ1-1; no firm D call. The CDR3 spells CATSIRRTTEAFF. The CDR3 DNA is TGTGCCACCAGCATACGCAGGACCACTGAAGCTTTCTTT.